This T cell receptor (beta chain) was recovered during a study of metastatic and nonmetastatic thyroid tumors. TCRdb reanalyzed the PCR reads with MiXCR. The sample contains some 55,000 clones, roughly 29% of which appear only once. Treatment of any kind had been given to no patient before thyroid surgery. Germline values: CDR1 SGHAT, CDR2 FQNNGV. V dropped 1 base and J dropped 3 bases, with 13 bases sitting between them. The CDR3 covers 15 residues. The gene calls are TRBV11-2 and TRBJ2-7; tentative D call: TRBD1 (5 bases). The clonotype originates from a female donor with papillary thyroid cancer or a benign thyroid nodule (not recorded which). Some clones in this sample may be carry-over from other donors' samples. Sample: blood. CDR3 bases: TGTGCCAGCAGCTTAGGGGCAGGGTTAAACTACGAGCAGTACTTC. This sequence encodes CASSLGAGLNYEQYF.